These 10 T cell receptor beta chains came from one sample sequenced in a study of T cell responses to AZD1222 COVID-19 vaccine. The method was immunoSEQ multiplex PCR; TCRdb's version includes in-frame clones alone and lacks a portion of them. The repertoire has about 170,000 clones, roughly 89% of them found once; the top ten carry 1.6%. Sequenced material: peripheral blood, taken on day 0 of AZD1222 vaccination. The receptors derive from an adult in good health.

The rearrangement joins TRBV9 to TRBJ2-2, with D maybe TRBD2 (5 bases). The CDR3 extends over 16 amino acids. Trimming left V 0 bases short and J 3 bases short, with 12 bases between. Germline CDR1 is SGDLS and CDR2 is YYNGEE. The CDR3 is CASSVDPSLDTGELFF. The CDR3 bases are TGTGCCAGCAGCGTAGACCCTAGCTTGGACACCGGGGAGCTGTTTTTT.

This chain joins TRBV18 and TRBJ1-3; D possibly corresponds to TRBD1 (5 bases). The germline V and J ends were trimmed by 6 bases and 0 bases, with 6 bases remaining between them. This CDR3 contains 13 residues. Germline CDR1 KGHSH, CDR2 LQKENI. DNA of the CDR3: TGTGCCAGCTCCGACAGCTCTGGAAACACCATATATTTT. Translation: CASSDSSGNTIYF.

This clone came up a few times. The chain recombines TRBV4-1 with TRBJ1-6; D ambiguous. Germline V lookup: CDR1 MGHRA, CDR2 YSYEKL. The CDR3 runs 16 residues. V was cut by 1 base and J by 7 bases, with 14 bases left in between. The CDR3 is CASSQAPSLGNSPLHF. In nucleotides, the CDR3 is TGCGCCAGCAGCCAAGCGCCCTCATTGGGGAATTCACCCCTCCACTTT.

J is TRBJ1-1 and V is TRBV6-5, with D perhaps TRBD1 (5 bases). CDR1 is MNHEY, CDR2 SVGAGI, per germline. Trimming stripped 6 bases from V and 4 bases from J, with 12 bases between. The CDR3 covers 13 residues. The CDR3 DNA reads TGTGCCAGCAGGGGGTCGGGGGGCACTGAAGCTTTCTTT. Encoded protein: CASRGSGGTEAFF.

The genes are TRBV11-2 and TRBJ2-2; no firm D call. The CDR3 consists of 18 residues. The V end was cut by 1 base, the J end by 7 bases, with 22 bases between. The germline V gene encodes CDR1 SGHAT and CDR2 FQNNGV. The CDR3 nucleotides are TGTGCCAGCAGCTTAGTTCTCGGCACTCCGATCGGTGGCGGGGAGCTGTTTTTT. The encoded protein is CASSLVLGTPIGGGELFF.

The chain has TRBV5-5 and TRBJ1-3; no clear D gene. The CDR3 sequence is 15 residues long. CDR1 and CDR2 from the germline V gene are SGHKS and YYEKEE (reference sequence). V was pared by 2 bases and J by 0 bases, with 9 bases between. DNA of the CDR3: TGTGCCAGCAGCTTCGGATCTTCCTCTGGAAACACCATATATTTT. Translation gives CASSFGSSSGNTIYF.

CDR3 nucleotide sequence: TGCGCCAGCAGCCAAGGGAGGCGGGGGGCAAGCACAGATACGCAGTATTTT. The encoded protein is CASSQGRRGASTDTQYF. The chain is built from TRBV4-3 and TRBJ2-3, with 8 bases fitting TRBD2. Losses at the gene ends were 1 base for V and 0 bases for J; bases not matched to a gene: 6. Germline loops: CDR1 LGHNA, CDR2 YSLEER. The CDR3 loop spans 17 amino acids.

In the case of this clone: Other DNA sequences in this specimen translate into the identical CDR3. The chain employs TRBV5-1 and TRBJ1-4; 9 nucleotides align to TRBD1. The V gene's germline CDR1 is SGHRS and CDR2 YFSETQ. J lost 8 bases, V lost 4 bases, and 6 bases had no gene match. The length of the CDR3 is 14 residues. For the CDR3, the DNA is TGCGCCAGCAGCCTCGGACAGGGGCGCGAAAAACTGTTTTTT. It yields the protein CASSLGQGREKLFF.

J is TRBJ1-1 and V is TRBV29-1, with 12 bases identical to TRBD1. J gave up 4 bases and V 5 bases, and 2 bases lay outside the gene matches. The length of the CDR3 is 13 residues. Looked up from germline, CDR1 is SQVTM and CDR2 is ANQGSEA. The CDR3 reads CSVPGQGATEAFF. CDR3 coding DNA: TGCAGCGTTCCGGGACAGGGGGCCACTGAAGCTTTCTTT.

This chain connects TRBV5-1 to TRBJ2-2, with TRBD2 matching over 7 bases. Germline V CDR1 and CDR2: SGHRS, YFSETQ. This CDR3 contains 15 residues. Trimming cost V 1 base and J 3 bases; bases outside gene matches: 3. The CDR3 is CASSLNRGDTGELFF. Here the CDR3 DNA reads TGCGCCAGCAGCTTGAATCGGGGGGACACCGGGGAGCTGTTTTTT.